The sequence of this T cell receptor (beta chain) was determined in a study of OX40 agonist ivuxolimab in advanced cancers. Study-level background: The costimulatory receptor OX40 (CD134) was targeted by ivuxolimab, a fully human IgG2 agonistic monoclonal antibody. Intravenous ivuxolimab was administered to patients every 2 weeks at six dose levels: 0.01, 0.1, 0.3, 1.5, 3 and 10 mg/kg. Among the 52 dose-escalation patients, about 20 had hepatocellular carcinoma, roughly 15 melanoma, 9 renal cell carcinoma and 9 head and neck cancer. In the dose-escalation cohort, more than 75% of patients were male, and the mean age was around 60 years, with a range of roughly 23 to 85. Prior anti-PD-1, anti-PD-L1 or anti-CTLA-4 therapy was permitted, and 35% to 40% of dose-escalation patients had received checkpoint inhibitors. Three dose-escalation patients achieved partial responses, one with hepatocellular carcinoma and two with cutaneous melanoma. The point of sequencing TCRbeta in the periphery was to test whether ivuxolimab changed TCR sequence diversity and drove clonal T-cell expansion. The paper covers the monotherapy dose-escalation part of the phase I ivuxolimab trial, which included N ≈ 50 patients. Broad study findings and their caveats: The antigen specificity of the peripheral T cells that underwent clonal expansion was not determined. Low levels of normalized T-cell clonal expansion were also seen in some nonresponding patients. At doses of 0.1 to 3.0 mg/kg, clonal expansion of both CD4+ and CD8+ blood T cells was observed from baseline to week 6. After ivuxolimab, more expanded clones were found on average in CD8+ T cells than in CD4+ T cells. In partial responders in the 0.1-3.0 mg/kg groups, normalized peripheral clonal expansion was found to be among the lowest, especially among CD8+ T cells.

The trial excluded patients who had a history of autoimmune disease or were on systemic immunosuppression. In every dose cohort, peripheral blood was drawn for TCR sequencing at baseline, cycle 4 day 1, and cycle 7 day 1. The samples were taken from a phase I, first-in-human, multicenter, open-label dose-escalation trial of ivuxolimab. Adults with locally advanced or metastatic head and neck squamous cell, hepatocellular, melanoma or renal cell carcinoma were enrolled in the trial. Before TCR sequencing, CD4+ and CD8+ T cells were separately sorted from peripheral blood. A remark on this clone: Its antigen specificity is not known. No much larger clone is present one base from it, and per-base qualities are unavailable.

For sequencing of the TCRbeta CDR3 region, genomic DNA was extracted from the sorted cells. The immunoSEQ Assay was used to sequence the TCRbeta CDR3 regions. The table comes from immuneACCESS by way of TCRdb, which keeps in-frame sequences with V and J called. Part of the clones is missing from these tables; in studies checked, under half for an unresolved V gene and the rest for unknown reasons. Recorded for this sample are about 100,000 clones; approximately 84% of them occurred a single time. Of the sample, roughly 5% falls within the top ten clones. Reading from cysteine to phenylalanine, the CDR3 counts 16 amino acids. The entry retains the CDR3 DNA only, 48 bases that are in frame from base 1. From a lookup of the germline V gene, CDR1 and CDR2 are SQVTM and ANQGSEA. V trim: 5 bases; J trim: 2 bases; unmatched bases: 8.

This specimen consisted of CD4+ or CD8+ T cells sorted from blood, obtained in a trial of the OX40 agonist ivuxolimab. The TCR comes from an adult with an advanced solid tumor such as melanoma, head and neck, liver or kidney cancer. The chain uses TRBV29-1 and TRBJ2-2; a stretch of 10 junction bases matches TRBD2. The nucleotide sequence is TGCAGCGTTAGGGCTAGCGGGGGACTAAACACCGGGGAGCTGTTTTTT. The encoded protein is CSVRASGGLNTGELFF.